The 12 T cell receptor beta chains below all came from one sample that was sequenced in a study of blood T cell repertoires in COVID-19. TCRdb keeps only in-frame clones here, not all; method: immunoSEQ multiplex PCR. The sample contains under 300,000 clones, 84% of which appear only once. The sequenced sample consisted of peripheral blood. These receptors originate from a woman aged 40 to 50 who had recovered from COVID-19.

The chain joins TRBV5-1 to TRBJ2-5; TRBD2 matches 7 bases. This CDR3 is 15 amino acids long. Per the germline V gene, CDR1 is SGHRS and CDR2 is YFSETQ. J was trimmed by 1 base and V by 4 bases; bases with no gene match: 7. As DNA, the CDR3 is TGCGCCAGCAGCCCCCGGGGGGTGATCCAAGAGACCCAGTACTTC. Its translation: CASSPRGVIQETQYF. Full variable domain (remainder filled in from reference TRBV5-1 and TRBJ2-5): KAGVTQTPRYLIKTRGQQVTLSCSPISGHRSVSWYQQTPGQGLQFLFEYFSETQRNKGNFPGRFSGRQFSNSRSEMNVSTLELGDSALYLCASSPRGVIQETQYFGPGTRLLVL.

V is TRBV11-2 and J is TRBJ2-1, with no clear D. Per the germline V gene, CDR1 is SGHAT and CDR2 is FQNNGV. The V end was cut by 1 base, the J end by 13 bases, with 11 bases between. The CDR3 covers 12 residues. CDR3 sequence: CASSLVLHTQFF. As DNA, the CDR3 is TGTGCCAGCAGCTTAGTCCTCCACACACAGTTCTTC.

The chain has TRBV5-5 and TRBJ2-7; D is ambiguous. The CDR3 runs to 15 residues. The germline V and J ends were trimmed by 5 bases and 2 bases, with 17 bases remaining between them. The V gene's germline CDR1 is SGHKS and CDR2 YYEKEE (reference sequence). CDR3 sequence reads: CASRATTDPTYEQYF. The CDR3 DNA follows: TGTGCCAGCAGGGCCACAACAGACCCTACCTACGAGCAGTACTTC.

This clone occurred a few times. Other DNA sequences of this sample code for an identical CDR3. The chain uses TRBV5-1 and TRBJ2-1; 15 bases agree with TRBD2. V lost 4 bases, J lost 7 bases, and 9 bases stayed unmatched. CDR3 length equals 17 residues. Germline lookup yields CDR1 SGHRS and CDR2 YFSETQ. The CDR3 sequence is CASSPGLAGGLGNEQFF. In DNA form, the CDR3 reads TGCGCCAGCAGCCCGGGACTAGCGGGGGGCCTAGGAAATGAGCAGTTCTTC.

The CDR3 sequence: CASSIGGGVGTDTQYF. The CDR3 DNA is TGTGCCAGTAGTATAGGGGGCGGGGTAGGCACAGATACGCAGTATTTT. The gene calls are TRBV19 and TRBJ2-3, with D perhaps matching TRBD2 (6 bases). The germline gives CDR1 LNHDA, CDR2 SQIVND (reference sequence). Trimming left V 1 base short and J 1 base short, with 12 bases between. CDR3 length: 16 amino acids.

The V call is TRBV2, the J call TRBJ2-5, with D tentatively TRBD1 (6 bases). CDR1 and CDR2 (germline): SNHLY, FYNNEI. V was shortened by 5 bases and J by 2 bases, with 18 bases between the two germline ends. There are 16 residues in the CDR3. CDR3 sequence reads: CASSLLGGWGQETQYF. CDR3 bases: TGTGCCAGCAGTCTTTTAGGGGGTTGGGGGCAAGAGACCCAGTACTTC.

The chain has TRBV6-6 and TRBJ2-3; D gene ambiguous. Per the germline V gene, CDR1 is MNHNY and CDR2 is SVGAGI (reference sequence). Trimming cost V 7 bases and J 0 bases, with 8 bases left between them. This CDR3 is 13 amino acids long. The CDR3 sequence is CASTRPSTDTQYF. CDR3 bases: TGTGCCAGCACGCGGCCTAGCACAGATACGCAGTATTTT.

This clone was detected a few times. This chain connects TRBV6-2 or TRBV6-3 to TRBJ1-1; 9 bases fit TRBD1. Germline V gene lookup returns CDR1 MNHEY and CDR2 SVGEGT. Trimming at V came to 2 bases and at J to 3 bases, leaving 4 bases not matched to a gene. The CDR3 covers 15 residues. CDR3 DNA sequence: TGTGCCAGCAGTTACGGGACAGGGAGCGACACTGAAGCTTTCTTT. Translating it yields CASSYGTGSDTEAFF.

In this sample, this clone turned up a few times. This chain uses TRBV6-5 with TRBJ2-5, with TRBD1 matching over 8 bases. From germline, CDR1 is MNHEY and CDR2 SVGAGI. With 4 bases clipped from V and 4 bases from J, the junction kept 2 bases outside the gene matches. The CDR3 length is 13 residues. The CDR3 here is CASSSRGPETQYF. DNA of the CDR3: TGTGCCAGCAGTTCCAGGGGGCCAGAGACCCAGTACTTC.

This CDR3 is CASSKGVAYGYTF. In nucleotides, the CDR3 is TGTGCCAGTAGTAAGGGGGTCGCCTATGGCTACACCTTC. The rearrangement joins TRBV19 to TRBJ1-2, with D tentatively TRBD1 (6 bases). V lost 4 bases to trimming and J lost 4 bases, with 10 bases between them. The CDR3 covers 13 residues. From germline, CDR1 is LNHDA and CDR2 SQIVND (reference sequence).

The V gene is TRBV19, the J gene TRBJ2-2, with 7 nucleotides matching TRBD1. There are 15 residues in the CDR3. The V and J ends lost 3 bases and 7 bases, in that order; junction bases with no gene match: 8. Looked up from germline, CDR1 is LNHDA and CDR2 is SQIVND (reference sequence). CDR3 DNA: TGTGCCAGTAGTATGGTAGGGGGCGCCGGCGGGGAGCTGTTTTTT. Encoded protein: CASSMVGGAGGELFF.

This clone was recorded only once. This chain links TRBV6-5 with TRBJ2-5, with 8 bases matching TRBD1. The germline CDR1 and CDR2 sequences are MNHEY and SVGAGI. Unmatched junction bases numbered 1, after V lost 4 bases and J lost 3 bases. The length of the CDR3 is 13 residues. Here the CDR3 reads CASSLDREETQYF. The DNA for the CDR3 is TGTGCCAGCAGTTTGGACAGGGAAGAGACCCAGTACTTC.